This note documents a single T cell receptor beta chain sequence. What it binds is not known. Trimming stripped 8 bases from V and 6 bases from J, with 10 bases between. Per germline, CDR1 MNHEY and CDR2 SMNVEV (reference sequence). CDR3 size: 12 residues. This specimen comes from a study of OX40 agonist ivuxolimab in advanced cancers. Findings and caveats of the study: Also present in some nonresponders was a low level of normalized T-cell clonal expansion. CD4+ T cells averaged fewer expanded clones than CD8+ T cells.

Using immunoSEQ multiplex PCR, the repertoire was profiled, and TCRdb retains in-frame clones only, with some absent. The data hold more than 65,000 clones, with roughly 94% observed a single time. Any history of autoimmune disease or systemic immunosuppression disqualified patients. The sequence derives from an adult with an advanced solid tumor such as melanoma, head and neck, liver or kidney cancer. The V call is TRBV27, the J call TRBJ2-2; unclear D gene. The source material was CD4+ or CD8+ T cells sorted from blood, sampled in a trial of the OX40 agonist ivuxolimab. DNA of the CDR3: TGTGCCAGCGTCGGAGTGGCCGGGGAGCTGTTTTTT. This codes for CASVGVAGELFF.